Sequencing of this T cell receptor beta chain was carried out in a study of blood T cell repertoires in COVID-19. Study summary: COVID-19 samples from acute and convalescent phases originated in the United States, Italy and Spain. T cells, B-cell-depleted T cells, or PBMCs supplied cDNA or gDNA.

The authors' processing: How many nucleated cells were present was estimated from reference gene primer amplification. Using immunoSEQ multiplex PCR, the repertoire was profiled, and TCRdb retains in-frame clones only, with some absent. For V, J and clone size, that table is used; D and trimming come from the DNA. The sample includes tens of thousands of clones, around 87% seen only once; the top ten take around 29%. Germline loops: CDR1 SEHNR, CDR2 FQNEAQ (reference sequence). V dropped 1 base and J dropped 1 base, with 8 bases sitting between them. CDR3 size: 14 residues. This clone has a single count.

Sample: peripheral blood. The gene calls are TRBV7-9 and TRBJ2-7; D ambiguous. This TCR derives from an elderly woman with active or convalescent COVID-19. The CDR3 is CASSLVSDSYEQYF. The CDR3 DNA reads TGTGCCAGCAGCTTAGTTAGTGATTCCTACGAGCAGTACTTC.